This T cell receptor beta chain was recovered during a study of blood T cell repertoires in COVID-19. Produced via immunoSEQ multiplex PCR; TCRdb's table is partial and in-frame only. The profile shows about 310,000 clones, 89% of them singletons. The CDR3 runs to 16 residues. After removal of 2 bases from V and 5 bases from J, the junction contained 7 bases not matched to a gene. Germline V gives CDR1 WNHNN, CDR2 SYGVQD (reference sequence). This clonotype originated in a man in his fifties or sixties who had recovered from COVID-19. The sample comprised PBMCs or T cells enriched from blood (not recorded which). This chain connects TRBV10-1 to TRBJ2-5; 11 nucleotides agree with TRBD2. CDR3 DNA: TGCGCCAGCAGTGAGGTTAGCGGGAGGGCCGGTGAGACCCAGTACTTC. Its protein product is CASSEVSGRAGETQYF.